This T cell receptor beta chain comes out of a study of cytomegalovirus exposure and HLA in healthy donors. The overall study: Within an early data release were about 85 million unique TCRs drawn from HLA-typed donors.

Concerning this clone: What it binds is not known.

Study results and limitations: Previous analysis showed most TCR beta V segments were productive about 87% or about 30% of the time. A few CMV-associated chains were confirmed in vitro to be specific for CMV antigens.

Both 60 Vbeta primers and 13 Jbeta primers went into the PCR. Sequencing was performed with immunoSEQ multiplex PCR; in TCRdb, only in-frame clones are kept and a portion is missing. The data hold more than 90,000 clones, with roughly 76% observed a single time. Sequencing was carried out using PBMCs. The clonotype comes from a man between 40 and 49 years old in good health and CMV-seronegative.

This chain's CDR3 is CASSGGTSPDTQYF. CDR3 coding DNA: TGTGCCAGCAGTGGGGGGACTAGTCCGGATACGCAGTATTTT. This sequence joins TRBV6-1 and TRBJ2-3; 8 nucleotides align to TRBD2. Germline V gives CDR1 MNHNS, CDR2 SASEGT. The length of the CDR3 is 14 residues. With 4 bases clipped from V and 6 bases from J, the junction kept 6 bases outside the gene matches.